This T cell receptor beta chain was retrieved from a study of early T cells in non-severe SARS-CoV-2 infection. Study in general: Chains stayed unpaired after sequencing of bulk RNA from unsorted whole blood. Whole-study findings and limits: A preference for anti-spike CD8 responses marked VDJdb matching, which missed private and CD4 specificities.

Deletions cut 6 bases from V and 8 bases from J, with 20 bases between. Per germline, CDR1 MDHEN and CDR2 SYDVKM. The CDR3 length is 16 residues. In the library, individual cDNA molecules carried attached unique molecular identifiers. TCRdb reanalysed the 5' RACE reads using MiXCR and keeps one entry per CDR3 protein. Of approximately 81,000 distinct CDR3 sequences listed, approximately 13% were seen once; the top ten hold 6%. Details on this clonotype: Its matching antigen is unknown.

The chain has TRBV28 and TRBJ1-6, with D possibly matching TRBD1 (6 bases). The source is an adult who was a healthcare worker with PCR-confirmed SARS-CoV-2 infection or an uninfected control (not recorded which). Sequenced input: whole blood. The CDR3 loop is CASSRPPQGHHSPLHF. The CDR3 DNA reads as TGTGCCAGCAGCCGACCTCCACAGGGCCACCATTCACCCCTCCACTTT.